The sequence of this T cell receptor (beta chain) was determined in a study of blood T cells in healthy people across ages. Overall study: The template switching approach captured approximately one barcoded beta molecule for every two T cells. General study findings and limits: A roughly linear age-dependent decrease characterized TCR beta diversity per million T cells.

The table lists this clonotype with a few counts. The target antigen is unknown. Looked up from germline, CDR1 is LGHNA and CDR2 is YSLEER. The CDR3 is 15 amino acids. Trimming took 3 bases from V and 6 from J, leaving 15 bases between them. Alongside a J-beta primer mix, a sample-barcoded 5' primer served in a second PCR lasting roughly 6 to 11 cycles. TCRdb re-analysed the 5' RACE reads in MiXCR, keeping a single row per CDR3 protein. The table has 1.8 million or so distinct CDR3 sequences, roughly two fifths seen once; the top ten hold 23%. The donors, aged roughly 6 to 95, were healthy Caucasians from Russia.

Sequenced sample: blood. This TCR was recovered from a human donor in good health. V gene TRBV4-3 combines with J gene TRBJ2-4, with D perhaps TRBD2 (5 bases). The CDR3 loop reads CASSQRGSGGNIQYF. The CDR3 nucleotides read TGCGCCAGCAGCCAGAGAGGGTCAGGCGGAAACATTCAGTACTTC.